This T cell receptor beta chain was documented in a study of CD8+ T cells in alopecia areata. Study findings and constraints: Mice showed clearer TCR sharing than patients did, a gap that was possibly HLA-related. Sequenced scalp T cells also include alphabeta T cells resident in normal skin.

About this clone: The target antigen is unknown.

This CDR3 is built from 14 residues. The V end lost 4 bases, the J end lost 1 base, and 11 bases lay between the germline ends. Germline V lookup: CDR1 GTSNPN, CDR2 SVGIG (reference sequence). Extracted RNA was reverse transcribed into cDNA, the sequencing template. Using immunoSEQ multiplex PCR, the repertoire was profiled, and TCRdb retains in-frame clones only, with some absent. The sample has about 150,000 clones, about 60% seen once. This TCR was recovered from a human donor in good health. This chain joins TRBV30 and TRBJ2-1; D is possibly TRBD2 (6 bases). Material for sequencing was CD4+ T cells sorted from blood. Here the CDR3 DNA reads TGTGCCTGGAACACGGGACTGTCCTACAATGAGCAGTTCTTC. Protein product: CAWNTGLSYNEQFF.